This T cell receptor beta chain was sequenced for a study of blood T cell repertoires in COVID-19. About the study: Samples representing acute and convalescent COVID-19 were sourced from the United States, Italy and Spain. From T cells, B-cell-depleted T cells, or PBMCs came the material, which was cDNA or gDNA.

V dropped 3 bases and J dropped 6; count of bases not matched to a gene: 2. The CDR3 covers 14 residues. Germline assignment: CDR1 SGDLS and CDR2 YYNGEE. The repertoire was sequenced with immunoSEQ multiplex PCR; TCRdb's copy has only in-frame clones and lacks some. This table holds some 190,000 clones, 70% to 90% found once. The source material was peripheral blood. The source is an elderly man with COVID-19, enrolled during active disease. This rearrangement joins TRBV9 to TRBJ2-2, with 10 nucleotides matching TRBD2. CDR3 region: CASSAGLAPGELFF. CDR3 bases: TGTGCCAGCAGCGCGGGACTAGCGCCCGGGGAGCTGTTTTTT. The full variable domain, rest sourced from reference TRBV9 and TRBJ2-2, is DSGVTQTPKHLITATGQRVTLRCSPRSGDLSVYWYQQSLDQGLQFLIQYYNGEERAKGNILERFSAQQFPDLHSELNLSSLELGDSALYFCASSAGLAPGELFFGEGSRLTVL.